This TCR beta chain originates from a study of cytomegalovirus exposure and HLA in healthy donors. Study-level points and caveats: The only immune exposure information that was available was CMV serostatus. Reports state that TCR beta sequences accurately predicted most subjects' HLA-A and HLA-B alleles.

Amplification used 60 Vbeta primers and 13 Jbeta primers. Libraries were prepared by immunoSEQ multiplex PCR; TCRdb keeps only in-frame clonotypes and omits some of them. The sample comprises approximately 130,000 clones, about 83% of which are singletons, and around 3.5% rests with the top ten. Notes on this clone: What it binds is not known.

The CDR3 is made up of 13 amino acids. Germline values: CDR1 SNHLY, CDR2 FYNNEI. V was shortened by 5 bases and J by 1 base, with 8 bases between the two germline ends. Nominally healthy donors were sampled, though unrecorded immune exposures were likely. The TCR was taken from a man under 40 in good health and CMV-seronegative. The genes are TRBV2 and TRBJ2-5, with D tentatively TRBD2 (6 bases). Sequenced input: PBMCs. CDR3 residues: CASSRDSQETQYF. The CDR3 nucleotides read TGTGCCAGCAGTCGGGACTCCCAAGAGACCCAGTACTTC.